The clone carrying this TCR beta chain was seen more than once but under ten times. What it binds is unknown. The sample is drawn from a study of T cells in Graves' hyperthyroidism and ophthalmopathy. In patients aged 18 to 65, hyperthyroidism was newly diagnosed, with duration under 2 months. Not enrolled were patients with uncontrolled infection, other autoimmune disease, pregnancy or lactation. Study results and limitations: Appearing also in blood were most of the thyroid clonotypes expanded above 0.001. Ophthalmopathy could be told apart from stable hyperthyroidism with a 13 V-J model.

Germline V gene sequence: CDR1 MNHNY, CDR2 SVGAGI (reference sequence). The CDR3 contains 15 residues. Trimming took 0 bases from V and 7 from J; bases not matched to a gene: 6. Amplification targeted TCR beta CDR3 regions from RNA transcripts. HTBI primers drove first-round RT-PCR of the TCR CDR3. TCRdb recomputed calls from the multiplex PCR reads with MiXCR, one row per CDR3 protein. The data show approximately 740,000 distinct CDR3 sequences, 14% seen once. The chain recombines TRBV6-6 with TRBJ2-4; 7 bases match TRBD1. The TCR comes from a woman under 30 with Graves' hyperthyroidism. The sample comprised blood. The CDR3 DNA reads TGTGCCAGCAGTTACTCTGGGCTAGGGGGCAACATTCAGTACTTC. Translated: CASSYSGLGGNIQYF.